The 4 T cell receptor beta chains listed next were all sequenced from one sample in a study of blood T cell repertoires in COVID-19. Only in-frame clones appear in the TCRdb table, and some are missing; sequencing was by immunoSEQ multiplex PCR. The data show fewer than 200,000 clones, around 83% seen once. What was sequenced was peripheral blood. The receptors here all came from a human donor in a cohort sampled during active COVID-19.

The rearrangement uses TRBV19 and TRBJ2-1; D gene ambiguous. Germline CDR1 is LNHDA and CDR2 is SQIVND (reference sequence). Trimming removed 5 bases at V and 2 bases at J, with 7 bases between. The CDR3 is 13 residues long. CDR3 DNA sequence: TGTGCCAGTAGTCCAGTACCCTACAATGAGCAGTTCTTC. This encodes CASSPVPYNEQFF.

The J gene is TRBJ2-3, the V gene TRBV9; D uncertain. This CDR3 spans 12 amino acids. The ends were cut back, 4 bases at V and 6 bases at J, with 9 bases in the middle. Germline V gives CDR1 SGDLS, CDR2 YYNGEE. The CDR3 DNA reads TGTGCCAGCAGCCTCCCAGGTGATACGCAGTATTTT. Translated: CASSLPGDTQYF.

The V gene is TRBV2, the J gene TRBJ2-5; TRBD2 is a possible D gene (6 bases). With 1 base removed from V and 4 bases from J, the gap between germline ends came to 13 bases. The CDR3 totals 15 residues. Germline CDR1 is SNHLY and CDR2 is FYNNEI. The CDR3 loop reads CASSEGRRRGETQYF. For the CDR3, the DNA is TGTGCCAGCAGTGAAGGTCGCAGGAGGGGAGAGACCCAGTACTTC.

J is TRBJ2-3 and V is TRBV6-4, with TRBD2 matching over 8 bases. Germline V gene lookup returns CDR1 MRHNA and CDR2 SNTAGT. J gave up 4 bases and V 0 bases, and 3 bases lay outside the gene matches. The CDR3 loop spans 15 amino acids. The CDR3 here is CASSDSGLAPDTQYF. DNA for the CDR3: TGTGCCAGCAGTGACTCAGGACTAGCCCCAGATACGCAGTATTTT.